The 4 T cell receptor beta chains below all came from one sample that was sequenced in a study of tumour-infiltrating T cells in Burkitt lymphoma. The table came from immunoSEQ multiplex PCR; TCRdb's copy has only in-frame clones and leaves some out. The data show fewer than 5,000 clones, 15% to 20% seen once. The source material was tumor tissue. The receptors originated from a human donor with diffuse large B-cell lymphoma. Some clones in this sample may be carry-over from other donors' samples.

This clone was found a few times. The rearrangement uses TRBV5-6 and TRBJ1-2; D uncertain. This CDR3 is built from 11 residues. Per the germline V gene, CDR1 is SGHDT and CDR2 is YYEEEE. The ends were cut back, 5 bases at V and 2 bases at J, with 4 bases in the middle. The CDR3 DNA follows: TGTGCCAGCAGAAAAAACTATGGCTACACCTTC. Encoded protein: CASRKNYGYTF.

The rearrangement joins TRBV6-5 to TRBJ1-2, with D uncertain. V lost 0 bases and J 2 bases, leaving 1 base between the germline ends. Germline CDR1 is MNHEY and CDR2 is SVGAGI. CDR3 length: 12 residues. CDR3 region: CASSYSNYGYTF. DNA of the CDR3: TGTGCCAGCAGTTACTCGAACTATGGCTACACCTTC.

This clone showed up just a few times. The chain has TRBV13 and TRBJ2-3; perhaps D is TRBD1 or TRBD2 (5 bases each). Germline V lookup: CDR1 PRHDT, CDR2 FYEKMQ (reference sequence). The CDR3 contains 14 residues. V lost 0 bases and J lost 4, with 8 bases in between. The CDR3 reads CASSLGGESDTQYF. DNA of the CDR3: TGTGCCAGCAGCTTAGGGGGGGAGTCAGATACGCAGTATTTT.

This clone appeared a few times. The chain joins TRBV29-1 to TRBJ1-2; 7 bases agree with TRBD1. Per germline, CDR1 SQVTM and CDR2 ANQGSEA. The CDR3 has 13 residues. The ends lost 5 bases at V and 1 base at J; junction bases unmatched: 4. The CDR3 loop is CSVSGTVNYGYTF. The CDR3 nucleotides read TGCAGCGTTTCCGGGACAGTTAACTATGGCTACACCTTC.